Following are 22 T cell receptor beta chains from one sample sequenced in a study of cytomegalovirus exposure and HLA in healthy donors. This PCR relied on a set of 60 Vbeta primers and 13 Jbeta primers. Clones were read by immunoSEQ multiplex PCR, and TCRdb kept only the in-frame ones, dropping some. Of over 100,000 clones in the sample, approximately 65% are singletons; the top ten hold approximately 1.4%. Sample: PBMCs. These receptors were obtained from a man between 18 and 35 years old in good health and CMV-seronegative.

This clone was observed a single time. At one of its ends the junction is not consistent with the germline gene, which may arise from a read error. The chain links TRBV5-1 to TRBJ1-1, with 11 bases fitting TRBD1. The CDR3 loop spans 15 amino acids. The V gene's germline CDR1 is SGHRS and CDR2 YFSETQ. CDR3 sequence reads: CSSSLDRGPYTEAFF. In DNA form, the CDR3 reads TGCTCCAGCAGCTTGGACAGGGGGCCCTACACTGAAGCTTTCTTT.

The V and J genes are TRBV6-5 and TRBJ2-1; possibly TRBD1 for D (5 bases). CDR3 length: 14 residues. From germline, CDR1 is MNHEY and CDR2 SVGAGI. V was shortened by 5 bases and J by 2 bases, with 10 bases between the two germline ends. The CDR3 DNA reads TGTGCCAGCAGTCCACGACAGACCTACAATGAGCAGTTCTTC. This encodes CASSPRQTYNEQFF.

The V call is TRBV27, the J call TRBJ1-3; no definite D call. The CDR3 totals 15 residues. Germline V gene lookup returns CDR1 MNHEY and CDR2 SMNVEV (reference sequence). V gave up 6 bases and J gave up 0 bases, with 12 bases separating them. CDR3 sequence: CASSSGSGSGNTIYF. The CDR3 bases are TGTGCCAGCAGCTCGGGTTCCGGCTCTGGAAACACCATATATTTT.

The chain combines TRBV6-1 with TRBJ1-5; D remains unclear. CDR1 and CDR2 from the germline V gene are MNHNS and SASEGT. Between the trimmed V and J ends, which lost 4 bases and 4 bases, there was a span of 11 bases. The CDR3 runs to 14 residues. In DNA form, the CDR3 reads TGTGCCAGCAGTGTACGGGGTTGGAATCAGCCCCAGCATTTT. Translation: CASSVRGWNQPQHF.

This clone appeared a single time. J is TRBJ1-3 and V is TRBV7-9; D not resolved. Germline V gives CDR1 SEHNR, CDR2 FQNEAQ (reference sequence). V was trimmed by 8 bases and J by 1 base, leaving 9 bases between them. The CDR3 contains 13 residues. The DNA for the CDR3 is TGTGCCAGCGCTCGGAGATCTGGAAACACCATATATTTT. Translated, it gives CASARRSGNTIYF. The full variable domain, rest sourced from reference TRBV7-9 and TRBJ1-3, is DTGVSQNPRHKITKRGQNVTFRCDPISEHNRLYWYRQTLGQGPEFLTYFQNEAQLEKSRLLSDRFSAERPKGSFSTLEIQRTEQGDSAMYLCASARRSGNTIYFGEGSWLTVV.

This clone was detected only a few times. The genes are TRBV6-5 and TRBJ2-3; TRBD2 agrees at 8 bases. J lost 6 bases, V lost 5 bases, and 7 bases had no gene match. The CDR3 is 14 amino acids. Germline loops: CDR1 MNHEY, CDR2 SVGAGI. Written as DNA, the CDR3 is TGTGCCAGCAGTCACGGGGGGGAATGGGATACGCAGTATTTT. Translated, it gives CASSHGGEWDTQYF.

The chain carries TRBV2 and TRBJ1-3, with 7 nucleotides matching TRBD1. V trimming: 7 bases; J trimming: 0 bases; junction bases outside the gene matches: 6. Germline CDR1 and CDR2: SNHLY and FYNNEI. CDR3 length equals 15 residues. The CDR3 DNA is TGTGCCAGCAAGACAGGGACGAGCTCTGGAAACACCATATATTTT. Protein sequence: CASKTGTSSGNTIYF.

CDR3 residues: CASSQELAGVYEQYF. For the CDR3, the DNA is TGTGCCAGCAGCCAAGAACTAGCGGGAGTCTACGAGCAGTACTTC. The V and J genes are TRBV4-2 and TRBJ2-7; 11 nucleotides line up with TRBD2. This CDR3 is 15 amino acids long. Per germline, CDR1 LGHNA and CDR2 YNFKEQ. V gave up 0 bases and J gave up 3 bases; unmatched junction bases: 1.

The chain combines TRBV18 with TRBJ2-2; D gene uncertain. V was cut by 3 bases and J by 4 bases, with 6 bases left in between. CDR1 KGHSH and CDR2 LQKENI come from the germline V gene. The CDR3 consists of 13 residues. In DNA, the CDR3 is TGTGCCAGCTCACCTTCGGTCACCGGGGAGCTGTTTTTT. As protein: CASSPSVTGELFF.

This clone was counted only a few times. The chain uses TRBV15 and TRBJ2-3, with 9 bases aligning to TRBD1. Germline V lookup: CDR1 LNHNV, CDR2 YYDKDF (reference sequence). This CDR3 is 16 amino acids long. The V gene end was trimmed by 5 bases and the J gene end by 2 bases; junction bases not matched to a gene: 8. This chain's CDR3 is CATSGGDREDTDTQYF. The CDR3 nucleotides are TGTGCCACCAGCGGTGGGGACAGGGAAGACACAGATACGCAGTATTTT.

This chain links TRBV12-5 with TRBJ1-1; 7 bases are a match to TRBD1. Germline CDR1 reads LGHNT; CDR2 reads FRNRAP. CDR3 length: 14 residues. Trimming at V came to 4 bases and at J to 1 base, leaving 3 bases not matched to a gene. Here the CDR3 reads CASGWGTENTEAFF. The CDR3, as DNA: TGTGCTAGTGGTTGGGGGACAGAGAACACTGAAGCTTTCTTT.

The chain joins TRBV27 to TRBJ2-6; unclear D gene. The CDR3 covers 20 residues. V was clipped by 3 bases and J by 0 bases, with 21 bases between them. The V gene's germline CDR1 is MNHEY and CDR2 SMNVEV (reference sequence). The CDR3, as DNA: TGTGCCAGCAGTTTGTTGGCGCGGTTTAAACGTGACTCTGGGGCCAACGTCCTGACTTTC. Protein product: CASSLLARFKRDSGANVLTF.

The chain is built from TRBV10-3 and TRBJ1-1; D ambiguous. Trimming removed 4 bases at V and 1 base at J, with 13 bases between. The CDR3 loop spans 15 amino acids. The V gene's germline CDR1 is ENHRY and CDR2 SYGVKD. The CDR3 protein is CAISVGLASNTEAFF. The CDR3 DNA reads TGTGCCATCAGTGTCGGTTTAGCCTCGAACACTGAAGCTTTCTTT.

This chain uses TRBV6-5 with TRBJ2-7; the D gene is possibly TRBD1 (5 bases). CDR3 length: 14 residues. V lost 6 bases and J 0 bases, leaving 12 bases between the germline ends. The V gene's germline CDR1 is MNHEY and CDR2 SVGAGI. The CDR3 region is CASSLTAFSYEQYF. CDR3 nucleotide sequence: TGTGCCAGCAGCCTGACAGCCTTCTCCTACGAGCAGTACTTC.

The chain links TRBV6-1 to TRBJ2-5; possibly TRBD2 for D (6 bases). The germline V and J ends were trimmed by 8 bases and 4 bases, with 14 bases remaining between them. Per the germline V gene, CDR1 is MNHNS and CDR2 is SASEGT. This CDR3 has 13 amino acids. The CDR3 DNA reads TGTGCCAGCGGAGGGCTGAGGGCAGAGACCCAGTACTTC. Translated: CASGGLRAETQYF.

This clone was seen a few times. The V call is TRBV7-9, the J call TRBJ1-1; 7 bases line up with TRBD1. Unmatched junction bases numbered 6, after V lost 3 bases and J lost 11 bases. The length of the CDR3 is 12 residues. Germline V CDR1 and CDR2: SEHNR, FQNEAQ (reference sequence). The CDR3 here is CASSLTGFGAFF. The CDR3, as DNA: TGTGCCAGCAGCTTGACAGGGTTCGGGGCTTTCTTT.

This sequence joins TRBV30 and TRBJ2-7; D remains ambiguous. Germline CDR1 reads GTSNPN; CDR2 reads SVGIG (reference sequence). Deletions cut 5 bases from V and 6 bases from J, with 14 bases between. The CDR3 runs to 12 residues. CDR3 in amino acids: CAWGRLSGEQYF. The CDR3 nucleotides are TGTGCCTGGGGTCGTCTAAGTGGCGAGCAGTACTTC.

The V and J genes are TRBV27 and TRBJ1-3, with a tentative D call TRBD1 (5 bases). This CDR3 is built from 14 residues. Trimming pared 5 bases from V and 4 bases from J, leaving 12 bases between. Germline values: CDR1 MNHEY, CDR2 SMNVEV (reference sequence). CDR3 protein: CASSRDYNGNTIYF. In DNA form, the CDR3 reads TGTGCCAGCAGTCGGGACTACAACGGAAACACCATATATTTT.

This sequence joins TRBV6-5 and TRBJ1-1; 12 nucleotides match TRBD1. Trimming removed 9 bases from V and 5 bases from J; junction bases left unmatched: 10. The germline V gene encodes CDR1 MNHEY and CDR2 SVGAGI. The CDR3 covers 15 residues. CDR3 region: CASQTWGQGATEAFF. DNA for the CDR3: TGTGCCAGTCAGACGTGGGGACAGGGGGCTACTGAAGCTTTCTTT.

The chain couples TRBV30 to TRBJ2-2; D possibly corresponds to TRBD1 (6 bases). Per the germline V gene, CDR1 is GTSNPN and CDR2 is SVGIG (reference sequence). The CDR3 contains 16 residues. With 0 bases removed from V and 6 bases from J, the gap between germline ends came to 17 bases. The CDR3 DNA reads TGTGCCTGGAGTGTACATGACAGGTTGAAGTCCGGGGAGCTGTTTTTT. This encodes CAWSVHDRLKSGELFF.

J is TRBJ2-1 and V is TRBV14; 7 bases map to TRBD1. Losses at the gene ends were 10 bases for V and 5 bases for J; bases not matched to a gene: 14. CDR3 length equals 15 residues. In germline, CDR1 is SGHDN, CDR2 FVKESK. Here the CDR3 reads CATTRERGHNNEQFF. CDR3 DNA: TGTGCCACCACGCGAGAGAGGGGGCATAACAATGAGCAGTTCTTC.

The genes are TRBV28 and TRBJ2-7; D remains unclear. Germline-derived CDR1 and CDR2 are MDHEN and SYDVKM. The germline V and J ends were trimmed by 3 bases and 3 bases, with 9 bases remaining between them. The CDR3 runs to 13 residues. CDR3 amino acids: CASSLGSYYEQYF. CDR3 nucleotide sequence: TGTGCCAGCAGTTTGGGCAGCTACTACGAGCAGTACTTC.